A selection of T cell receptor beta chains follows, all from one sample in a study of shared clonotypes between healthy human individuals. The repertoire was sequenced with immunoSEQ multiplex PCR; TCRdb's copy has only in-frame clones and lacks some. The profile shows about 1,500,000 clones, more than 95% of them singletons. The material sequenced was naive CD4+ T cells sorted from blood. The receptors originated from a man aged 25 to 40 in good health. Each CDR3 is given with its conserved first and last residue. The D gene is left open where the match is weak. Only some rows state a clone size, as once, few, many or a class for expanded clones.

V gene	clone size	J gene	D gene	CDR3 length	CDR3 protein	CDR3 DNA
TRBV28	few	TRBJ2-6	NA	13	CASGLAGANVLTF	TGTGCCAGCGGCCTGGCTGGGGCCAACGTCCTGACTTTC
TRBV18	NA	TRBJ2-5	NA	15	CASSPGTERGETQYF	TGTGCCAGCTCACCCGGGACCGAACGAGGGGAGACCCAGTACTTC
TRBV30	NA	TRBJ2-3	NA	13	CAWSVSSVDTQYF	TGTGCCTGGAGTGTATCCAGCGTAGATACGCAGTATTTT
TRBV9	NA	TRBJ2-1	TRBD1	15	CASSATGGSYNEQFF	TGTGCCAGCAGCGCGACAGGGGGATCCTACAATGAGCAGTTCTTC
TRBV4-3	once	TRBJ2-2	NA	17	CASSQELAPRDAGELFF	TGCGCCAGCAGCCAAGAACTAGCACCGAGGGACGCCGGGGAGCTGTTTTTT
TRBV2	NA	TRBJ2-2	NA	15	CASRFDRRDTGELFF	TGTGCCAGCAGATTCGACAGGAGGGACACCGGGGAGCTGTTTTTT
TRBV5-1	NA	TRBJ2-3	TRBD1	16	CASSLLGTGSTDTQYF	TGCGCCAGCAGCTTGTTGGGGACAGGGTCAACAGATACGCAGTATTTT
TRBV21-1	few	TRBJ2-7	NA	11	CACPTSHEQYF	TGTGCCTGCCCCACAAGTCACGAGCAGTACTTC
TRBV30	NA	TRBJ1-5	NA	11	CAWSDQGPQHF	TGTGCCTGGAGCGATCAGGGTCCCCAGCATTTT
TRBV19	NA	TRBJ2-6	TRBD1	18	CASSISGTGLSGANVLTF	TGTGCCAGTAGTATCTCCGGGACAGGGCTTTCTGGGGCCAACGTCCTGACTTTC
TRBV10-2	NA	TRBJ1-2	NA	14	CASSESRENYGYTF	TGCGCCAGCAGTGAGTCCAGAGAGAACTATGGCTACACCTTC
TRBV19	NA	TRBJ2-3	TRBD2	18	CASRNTFSGTGRGDTQYF	TGTGCCAGTAGGAACACATTTAGCGGGACTGGCCGAGGAGATACGCAGTATTTT
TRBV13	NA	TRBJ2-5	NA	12	CASSAGGETQYF	TGTGCCAGCAGCGCAGGGGGGGAGACCCAGTACTTC
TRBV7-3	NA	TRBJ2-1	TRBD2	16	CASSSPGVAGPGEQFF	TGTGCCAGCAGCTCTCCCGGGGTAGCGGGACCGGGTGAGCAGTTCTTC
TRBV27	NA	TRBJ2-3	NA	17	CASSFTGTWGRTDTQYF	TGTGCCAGCAGTTTTACCGGGACTTGGGGTCGAACAGATACGCAGTATTTT
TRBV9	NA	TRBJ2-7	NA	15	CASSEETGPIDEQYF	TGTGCCAGCAGCGAGGAGACAGGCCCTATAGACGAGCAGTACTTC
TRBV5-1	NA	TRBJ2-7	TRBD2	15	CASSLQREGLYEQYF	TGCGCCAGCAGCTTACAGCGGGAGGGCCTCTACGAGCAGTACTTC
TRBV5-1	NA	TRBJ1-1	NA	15	CASSREDAVNTEAFF	TGCGCCAGCAGCAGAGAAGACGCGGTGAACACTGAAGCTTTCTTT
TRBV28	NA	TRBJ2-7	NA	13	CASSTLPALEQYF	TGTGCCAGCAGCACACTTCCAGCGTTAGAGCAGTACTTC
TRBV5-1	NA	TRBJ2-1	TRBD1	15	CASSLPDRGHHEQFF	TGCGCCAGCAGCTTACCGGACAGGGGGCATCATGAGCAGTTCTTC
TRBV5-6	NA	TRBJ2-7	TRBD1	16	CASSLPAGQGAHEQYF	TGTGCCAGCAGCCTGCCTGCGGGACAGGGGGCCCACGAGCAGTACTTC
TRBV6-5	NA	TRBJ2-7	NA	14	CASSYSEGDLPRYF	TGTGCCAGCAGTTACTCTGAGGGGGACTTACCCCGGTACTTC
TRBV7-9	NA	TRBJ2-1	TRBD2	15	CASSRLAGSYNEQFF	TGTGCCAGCAGCCGACTAGCGGGCTCCTACAATGAGCAGTTCTTC
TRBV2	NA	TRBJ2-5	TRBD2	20	CASSEAHLGVAGGSEETQYF	TGTGCCAGCAGTGAAGCCCACCTGGGGGTAGCGGGAGGGTCCGAAGAGACCCAGTACTTC
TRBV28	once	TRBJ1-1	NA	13	CASRSGANTEAFF	TGTGCCAGCAGGTCAGGGGCGAACACTGAAGCTTTCTTT
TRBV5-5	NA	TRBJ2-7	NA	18	CASSQTGLPAFSSYEQYF	TGTGCCAGCAGCCAGACTGGCCTTCCAGCTTTCAGCTCCTACGAGCAGTACTTC
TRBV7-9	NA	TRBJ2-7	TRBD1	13	CASGNRGMDEQYF	TGTGCCAGCGGAAACAGGGGGATGGACGAGCAGTACTTC
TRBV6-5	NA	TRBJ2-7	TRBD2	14	CASSQGWTSDEQYF	TGTGCCAGCAGTCAAGGTTGGACTAGCGACGAGCAGTACTTC
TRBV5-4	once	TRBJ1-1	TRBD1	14	CASSLRTGYTEAFF	TGTGCCAGCAGCTTAAGGACAGGGTACACTGAAGCTTTCTTT
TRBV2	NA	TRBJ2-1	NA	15	CASNEGLANYNEQFF	TGTGCCAGCAATGAAGGTCTAGCGAACTACAATGAGCAGTTCTTC
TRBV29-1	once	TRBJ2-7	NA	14	CSVEESKAPYEQYF	TGCAGCGTTGAAGAAAGCAAGGCGCCCTACGAGCAGTACTTC
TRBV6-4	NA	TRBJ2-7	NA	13	CASSEGYGFEQYF	TGTGCCAGCAGTGAGGGTTATGGGTTCGAGCAGTACTTC
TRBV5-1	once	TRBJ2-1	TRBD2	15	CASSLLSGTYNEQFF	TGCGCCAGCAGCTTGCTTAGCGGGACTTACAATGAGCAGTTCTTC
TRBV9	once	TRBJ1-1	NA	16	CASSVGEPRQGTEAFF	TGTGCCAGCAGCGTAGGGGAACCGCGCCAGGGGACTGAAGCTTTCTTT
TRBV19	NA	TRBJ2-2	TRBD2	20	CASSRSFVTGTSGNTGELFF	TGTGCCAGTAGCCGGTCCTTTGTTACCGGGACTAGCGGGAACACCGGGGAGCTGTTTTTT
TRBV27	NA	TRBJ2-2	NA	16	CASSFRRGVNTGELFF	TGTGCCAGCAGTTTTCGTCGGGGTGTGAACACCGGGGAGCTGTTTTTT
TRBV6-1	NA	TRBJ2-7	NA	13	CASSRLEAYEQYF	TGTGCCAGCAGCCGGTTAGAGGCCTACGAGCAGTACTTC
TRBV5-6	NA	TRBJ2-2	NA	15	CASSLRWANTGELFF	TGTGCCAGCAGCCTTCGCTGGGCGAACACCGGGGAGCTGTTTTTT
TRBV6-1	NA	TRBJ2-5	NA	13	CASSEQGGETQYF	TGTGCCAGCAGTGAACAGGGTGGGGAGACCCAGTACTTC
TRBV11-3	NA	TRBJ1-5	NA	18	CASSLVQGQSGGNQPQHF	TGTGCCAGCAGCTTAGTTCAGGGGCAGTCGGGCGGCAATCAGCCCCAGCATTTT
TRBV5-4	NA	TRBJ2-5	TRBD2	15	CASSSRLAGEETQYF	TGTGCCAGCAGCTCACGACTAGCGGGAGAAGAGACCCAGTACTTC
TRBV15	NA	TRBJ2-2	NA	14	CATSRDFVPGELFF	TGTGCCACCAGCAGAGATTTCGTCCCCGGGGAGCTGTTTTTT
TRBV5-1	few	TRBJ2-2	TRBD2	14	CASSLLAGGGELFF	TGCGCCAGCAGCTTACTAGCGGGAGGCGGGGAGCTGTTTTTT
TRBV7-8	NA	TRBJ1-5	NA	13	CASSLTSNQPQHF	TGTGCCAGCAGCTTAACGTCGAATCAGCCCCAGCATTTT
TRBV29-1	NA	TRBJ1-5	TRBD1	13	CSVGTGGNQPQHF	TGCAGCGTGGGGACAGGGGGAAATCAGCCCCAGCATTTT
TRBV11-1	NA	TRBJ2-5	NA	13	CASSLEGRETQYF	TGTGCCAGCAGCTTAGAGGGTCGGGAGACCCAGTACTTC
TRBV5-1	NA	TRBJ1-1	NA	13	CASSPARPSEAFF	TGCGCCAGCAGCCCCGCGCGGCCTTCCGAAGCTTTCTTT
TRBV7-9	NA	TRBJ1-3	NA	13	CASSSRSGNTIYF	TGTGCCAGCAGCTCCCGATCTGGAAACACCATATATTTT
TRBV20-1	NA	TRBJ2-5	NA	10	CSASTGTQYF	TGCAGTGCTAGTACAGGTACCCAGTACTTC
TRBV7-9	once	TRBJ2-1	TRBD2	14	CASSPRLAHNEQFF	TGTGCCAGCAGCCCGCGACTAGCCCACAATGAGCAGTTCTTC
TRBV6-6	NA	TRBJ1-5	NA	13	CASSFGSNQPQHF	TGTGCCAGCAGTTTCGGCAGCAATCAGCCCCAGCATTTT
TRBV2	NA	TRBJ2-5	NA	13	CASSEYSQETQYF	TGTGCCAGCAGTGAATACTCGCAAGAGACCCAGTACTTC
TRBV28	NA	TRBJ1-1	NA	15	CASSPSVGEGTEAFF	TGTGCCAGCAGTCCCTCCGTGGGGGAGGGCACTGAAGCTTTCTTT
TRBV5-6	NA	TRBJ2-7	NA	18	CASSSRSAKFPGYGEQYF	TGTGCCAGCAGCTCCCGATCTGCGAAGTTCCCGGGGTACGGGGAGCAGTACTTC
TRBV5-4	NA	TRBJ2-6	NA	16	CASSRVGGSGANVLTF	TGTGCCAGCAGCCGGGTCGGGGGATCTGGGGCCAACGTCCTGACTTTC
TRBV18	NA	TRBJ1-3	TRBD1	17	CASSTDRRGYSGNTIYF	TGTGCCAGCTCGACGGACAGGCGGGGATACTCTGGAAACACCATATATTTT
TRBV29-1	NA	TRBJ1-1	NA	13	CSVAPTGNTEAFF	TGCAGCGTTGCACCCACAGGGAACACTGAAGCTTTCTTT